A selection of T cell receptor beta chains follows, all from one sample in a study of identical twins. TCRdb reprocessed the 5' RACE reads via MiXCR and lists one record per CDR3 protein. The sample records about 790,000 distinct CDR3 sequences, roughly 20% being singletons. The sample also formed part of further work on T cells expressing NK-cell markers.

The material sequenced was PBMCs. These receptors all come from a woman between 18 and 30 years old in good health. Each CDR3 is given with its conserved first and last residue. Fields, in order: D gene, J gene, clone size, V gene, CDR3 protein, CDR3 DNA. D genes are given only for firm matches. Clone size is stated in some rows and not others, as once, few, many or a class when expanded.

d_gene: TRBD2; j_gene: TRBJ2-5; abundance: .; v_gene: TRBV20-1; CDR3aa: CSASRTSYETQYF; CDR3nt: TGCAGTGCTTCCAGGACTAGCTATGAGACCCAGTACTTC
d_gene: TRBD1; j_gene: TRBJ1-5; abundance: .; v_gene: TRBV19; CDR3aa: CASMVFSGGAGQPQHF; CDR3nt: TGTGCCAGTATGGTCTTTTCAGGGGGCGCGGGACAGCCCCAGCATTTT
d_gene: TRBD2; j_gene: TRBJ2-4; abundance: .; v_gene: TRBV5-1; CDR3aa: CASSFTGTSGIRNIQYF; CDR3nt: TGCGCCAGCAGCTTCACCGGGACTAGCGGGATTAGGAACATTCAGTACTTC
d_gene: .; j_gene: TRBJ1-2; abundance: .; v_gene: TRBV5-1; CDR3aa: CASSFRSEGLHGYTF; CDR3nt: TGCGCCAGCAGCTTTCGGTCTGAGGGGCTCCATGGCTACACCTTC
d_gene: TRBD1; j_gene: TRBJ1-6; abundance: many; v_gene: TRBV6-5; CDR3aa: CASSYDRGPPLHF; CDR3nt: TGTGCCAGCAGTTACGACAGGGGTCCACCCCTCCACTTT
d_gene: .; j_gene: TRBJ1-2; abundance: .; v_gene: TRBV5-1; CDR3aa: CASSPPRGIGGYTF; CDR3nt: TGCGCCAGCAGCCCGCCAAGGGGGATTGGCGGCTACACCTTC
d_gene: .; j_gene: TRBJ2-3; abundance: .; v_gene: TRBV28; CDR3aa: CAGYQSCAAFTDTQYF; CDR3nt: TGTGCCGGATACCAGTCCTGCGCGGCCTTTACAGATACGCAGTATTTT
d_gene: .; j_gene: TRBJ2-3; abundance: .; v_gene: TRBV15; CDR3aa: CATSRGVADRDTQYF; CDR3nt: TGTGCCACCAGCAGAGGGGTAGCGGACAGAGATACGCAGTATTTT
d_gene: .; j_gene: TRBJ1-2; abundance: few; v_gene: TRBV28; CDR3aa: CASSRSPNRGYTF; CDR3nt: TGTGCCAGCAGCCGAAGCCCAAATCGAGGCTACACCTTC
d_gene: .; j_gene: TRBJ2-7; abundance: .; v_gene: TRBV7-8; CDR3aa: CASSFVTESSYEQYF; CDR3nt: TGTGCCAGCAGCTTCGTGACAGAGTCCTCCTACGAGCAGTACTTC
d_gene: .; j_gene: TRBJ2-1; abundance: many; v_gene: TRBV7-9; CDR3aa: CASSSQGSSYNEQFF; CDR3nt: TGTGCCAGCAGCTCGCAGGGCAGCTCCTACAATGAGCAGTTCTTC
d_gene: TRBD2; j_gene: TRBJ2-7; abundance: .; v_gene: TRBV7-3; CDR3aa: CASSRSGGQNNYEQYF; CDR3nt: TGTGCCAGCAGCCGCAGCGGGGGCCAGAATAACTACGAGCAGTACTTC
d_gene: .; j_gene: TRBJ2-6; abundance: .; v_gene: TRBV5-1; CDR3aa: CASSLRSNPGANVLTF; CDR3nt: TGCGCCAGCAGCTTGCGGTCTAACCCGGGGGCCAACGTCCTGACTTTC
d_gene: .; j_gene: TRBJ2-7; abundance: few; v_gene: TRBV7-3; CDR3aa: CASSPGAPHEQYF; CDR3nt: TGTGCCAGCAGCCCTGGCGCCCCGCACGAGCAGTACTTC
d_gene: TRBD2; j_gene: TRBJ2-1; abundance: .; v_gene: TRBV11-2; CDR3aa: CASSLDPSGRAWVNEQFF; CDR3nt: TGTGCCAGCAGCTTAGACCCAAGCGGGAGGGCCTGGGTAAATGAGCAGTTCTTC
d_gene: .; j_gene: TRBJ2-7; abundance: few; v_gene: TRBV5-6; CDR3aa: CASSPTTTYEQYF; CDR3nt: TGTGCCAGCAGCCCGACAACTACCTACGAGCAGTACTTC
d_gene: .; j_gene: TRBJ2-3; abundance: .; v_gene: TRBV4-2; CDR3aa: CASSQFSTVSSTDTQYF; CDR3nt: TGTGCCAGCAGCCAATTCAGTACAGTCTCTAGCACAGATACGCAGTATTTT
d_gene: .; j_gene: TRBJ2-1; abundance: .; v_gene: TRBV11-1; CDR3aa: CASSLRGRRGSYNEQFF; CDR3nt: TGTGCCAGCAGCTTAAGGGGCCGGAGAGGGTCCTACAATGAGCAGTTCTTC